This TCR beta chain was sequenced during a study of cytomegalovirus exposure and HLA in healthy donors. Study context: From about 170 million T cells, an earlier analysis saw under 140 million unique TCR beta sequences.

Use of 60 Vbeta and 13 Jbeta primers characterized the PCR. Repertoires were generated with immunoSEQ multiplex PCR, while TCRdb's copy carries only in-frame clones and drops some. The sample holds about 95,000 clones, 77% seen once. Germline values: CDR1 MNHEY, CDR2 SMNVEV (reference sequence). The CDR3 totals 12 residues. V was trimmed by 3 bases and J by 10 bases, leaving 7 bases between them. The table lists this clone with a count of one. The source material was PBMCs. The receptor comes from a woman aged 40 to 49 in good health and CMV-seronegative. The rearrangement uses TRBV27 and TRBJ1-6; D not certain. As DNA, the CDR3 is TGTGCCAGCAGTTTGGGCCAATCACCCCTCCACTTT. Its translation is CASSLGQSPLHF.